A selection of T cell receptor beta chains follows, all from one sample in a study of identical twins. TCRdb redid the calling of the 5' RACE reads with MiXCR, one entry per CDR3 protein. The sample contains about 240,000 distinct CDR3 sequences, about 10% of which appear only once. Input material: memory T cells sorted from blood. The receptors stem from a man aged 50 to 60 in good health. CDR3s include the opening cysteine and the closing phenylalanine or tryptophan. The D gene is left open where the match is weak. The listing skips clone size in some rows; elsewhere it reads once, few, many or a size class.

TRBV20-1	TRBJ2-2	15	-	many	CSASGRVKNTGELFF	TGCAGTGCCTCGGGCAGGGTAAAGAACACCGGGGAGCTGTTTTTT
TRBV9	TRBJ2-7	14	-	few	CASSEGGTSYEQYF	TGTGCCAGCAGCGAGGGAGGCACCTCCTACGAGCAGTACTTC
TRBV20-1	TRBJ2-6	16	-	many	CSARGDGFPGANVLTF	TGCAGTGCTAGAGGGGATGGCTTCCCTGGGGCCAACGTCCTGACTTTC
TRBV4-3	TRBJ2-1	18	-	few	CASSQAQIPRRGPNEQFF	TGCGCCAGCAGCCAAGCGCAAATCCCTCGGAGGGGGCCCAATGAGCAGTTCTTC
TRBV20-1	TRBJ2-7	13	TRBD1	-	CSARGTGSYEQHF	TGCAGTGCTAGGGGGACAGGGTCCTACGAGCAGCACTTC
TRBV2	TRBJ2-5	16	TRBD2	-	CASSRTGTSDIETQYF	TGTGCCAGCAGCAGAACCGGGACTAGCGATATTGAGACCCAGTACTTC
TRBV12-3/TRBV12-4	TRBJ1-4	11	-	many	CASSSGLQLFF	TGTGCCAGCAGTTCAGGACTACAACTGTTTTTT
TRBV3-1	TRBJ1-6	15	-	many	CASSQGGQPNSPLHF	TGTGCCAGCAGCCAAGGAGGACAGCCAAACTCACCCCTCCACTTT
TRBV6-2/TRBV6-3	TRBJ2-7	18	TRBD2	-	CASSLYGLAGENFHEQYF	TGTGCCAGCAGTCTATACGGACTAGCGGGAGAAAATTTCCACGAGCAGTACTTC
TRBV7-3	TRBJ1-6	13	-	-	CASSERGGSPLHF	TGTGCCAGCAGCGAACGCGGGGGTTCACCCCTCCACTTT
TRBV11-2	TRBJ2-5	13	-	many	CASSQGARETQYF	TGTGCCAGCAGCCAAGGGGCACGAGAGACCCAGTACTTC
TRBV20-1	TRBJ1-5	14	-	many	CSAENDRGNQPQHF	TGCAGTGCTGAGAACGACAGAGGCAATCAGCCCCAGCATTTT
TRBV24-1	TRBJ2-1	15	TRBD1	many	CATSDAGTGVNEQFF	TGTGCCACCAGTGACGCCGGGACAGGGGTCAATGAGCAGTTCTTC
TRBV12-3/TRBV12-4	TRBJ1-1	14	-	many	CASSQQGGNTEAFF	TGTGCCAGCAGCCAACAGGGAGGGAACACTGAAGCTTTCTTT
TRBV27	TRBJ1-4	17	-	few	CASRRDGAQVSNEKLFF	TGTGCCAGCAGACGCGACGGGGCGCAGGTGTCTAATGAAAAACTGTTTTTT
TRBV2	TRBJ2-6	17	-	few	CASTVAGGLSGANVLTF	TGTGCCAGCACAGTGGCAGGGGGACTCTCTGGGGCCAACGTCCTGACTTTC
TRBV12-3/TRBV12-4	TRBJ1-1	14	-	few	CASSLGTVNPEAFF	TGTGCCAGCAGTTTAGGGACAGTAAATCCTGAAGCTTTCTTT
TRBV19	TRBJ2-2	13	-	few	CASSIDPAGELFF	TGTGCCAGTAGTATAGATCCCGCCGGGGAGCTGTTTTTT
TRBV5-1	TRBJ2-5	16	-	-	CASSFNRDSGGETQYF	TGCGCCAGCAGCTTCAACCGGGACTCTGGAGGAGAGACCCAGTACTTC
TRBV29-1	TRBJ2-3	14	TRBD2	few	CSVVAGGPGDTQYF	TGCAGCGTTGTAGCGGGGGGGCCTGGAGATACGCAGTATTTT
TRBV5-1	TRBJ2-1	19	TRBD2	few	CASSAGTSGRVVYYNEQFF	TGCGCCAGCAGCGCCGGGACTAGCGGGAGGGTAGTGTACTACAATGAGCAGTTCTTC
TRBV4-1	TRBJ2-3	18	TRBD1	-	CASSRQGGGGVGTDTQYF	TGCGCCAGCAGTAGACAGGGGGGAGGAGGGGTCGGCACAGATACGCAGTATTTT
TRBV5-1	TRBJ1-2	14	-	many	CASSLEWSSKVYTF	TGCGCCAGCAGCTTAGAATGGAGTTCCAAGGTCTACACCTTC
TRBV15	TRBJ2-5	14	TRBD1	few	CATSSGTGGETQYF	TGTGCCACCAGCTCCGGGACAGGTGGAGAGACCCAGTACTTC
TRBV7-9	TRBJ2-5	13	-	-	CASSPYEEETQYF	TGTGCCAGCAGCCCTTACGAGGAGGAGACCCAGTACTTC
TRBV12-5	TRBJ2-3	16	-	many	CASGWGRTTSTDTQYF	TGTGCTAGTGGTTGGGGACGGACCACTAGCACAGATACGCAGTATTTT
TRBV5-5	TRBJ2-1	17	TRBD2	-	CASSSTSGRKNYNEQFF	TGTGCCAGCAGCTCTACTAGCGGGAGAAAAAACTACAATGAGCAGTTCTTC
TRBV27	TRBJ2-7	12	-	-	CASSQIGYEQYF	TGTGCCAGCAGTCAAATCGGCTACGAGCAGTACTTC
TRBV3-1	TRBJ1-6	13	-	many	CASSQGSNSPLHF	TGTGCCAGCAGCCAAGGAAGTAATTCACCCCTCCACTTT
TRBV7-8	TRBJ2-1	16	-	-	CASSFLGQSSYNEQFF	TGTGCCAGCAGCTTCCTCGGGCAGAGCTCCTACAATGAGCAGTTCTTC
TRBV4-1	TRBJ1-4	14	-	many	CASSLGLLNEKLFF	TGCGCCAGCAGCCTTGGCCTCCTTAATGAAAAACTGTTTTTT
TRBV20-1	TRBJ1-1	12	TRBD1	many	CSARVGGQGDFF	TGCAGTGCTAGAGTTGGAGGACAGGGGGATTTCTTT
TRBV7-9	TRBJ1-1	15	TRBD1	-	CASSLEYRDSQFAFF	TGTGCCAGCAGCCTCGAGTACCGGGACAGTCAGTTTGCTTTCTTT
TRBV23-1	TRBJ1-5	17	-	-	CASSHYSTCVSNQPQHF	TGCGCCAGCAGTCATTATTCGACTTGCGTGAGCAATCAGCCCCAGCATTTT
TRBV27	TRBJ1-2	13	-	few	CASSLSTDYGYTF	TGTGCCAGCAGTTTATCGACTGATTATGGCTACACCTTC
TRBV6-5	TRBJ1-3	14	-	-	CASSYGRTGNTIYF	TGTGCCAGCAGTTACGGCAGGACCGGAAACACCATATATTTT
TRBV7-9	TRBJ2-7	14	-	many	CASSLGKGRYEQYF	TGTGCCAGCAGCTTAGGGAAAGGGAGATACGAGCAGTACTTC
TRBV7-8	TRBJ2-3	16	TRBD2	many	CASSPVAGANTDTQYF	TGTGCCAGCAGCCCGGTAGCGGGGGCTAACACAGATACGCAGTATTTT
TRBV4-1	TRBJ2-1	16	-	many	CASSQDSGHSYNEQFF	TGCGCCAGCAGCCAAGATAGCGGCCACTCCTACAATGAGCAGTTCTTC
TRBV15	TRBJ1-5	15	TRBD1	-	CATSPRGQGRQPQHF	TGTGCCACCAGCCCCCGTGGACAGGGACGTCAGCCCCAGCATTTT
TRBV11-1	TRBJ2-1	14	-	many	CASSSRDTYNEQFF	TGTGCCAGCAGCTCACGGGACACCTACAATGAGCAGTTCTTC
TRBV7-9	TRBJ1-3	16	-	-	CASSPGVGLFGNTIYF	TGTGCCAGCAGCCCCGGCGTAGGACTTTTCGGAAACACCATATATTTT
TRBV5-6	TRBJ2-5	13	-	few	CASSRQLQETQYF	TGTGCCAGCAGCCGGCAGCTCCAAGAGACCCAGTACTTC
TRBV10-3	TRBJ2-1	12	-	many	CAIGFVSGEQFF	TGTGCCATCGGATTCGTCTCTGGTGAGCAGTTCTTC
TRBV29-1	TRBJ1-2	13	-	many	CSVGGGGFGGYTF	TGCAGCGTTGGAGGAGGGGGATTTGGAGGCTACACCTTC
TRBV3-1	TRBJ2-3	14	TRBD2	-	CASSLSGLRDTQYF	TGTGCCAGCAGTCTTAGCGGGCTGCGGGATACGCAGTATTTT